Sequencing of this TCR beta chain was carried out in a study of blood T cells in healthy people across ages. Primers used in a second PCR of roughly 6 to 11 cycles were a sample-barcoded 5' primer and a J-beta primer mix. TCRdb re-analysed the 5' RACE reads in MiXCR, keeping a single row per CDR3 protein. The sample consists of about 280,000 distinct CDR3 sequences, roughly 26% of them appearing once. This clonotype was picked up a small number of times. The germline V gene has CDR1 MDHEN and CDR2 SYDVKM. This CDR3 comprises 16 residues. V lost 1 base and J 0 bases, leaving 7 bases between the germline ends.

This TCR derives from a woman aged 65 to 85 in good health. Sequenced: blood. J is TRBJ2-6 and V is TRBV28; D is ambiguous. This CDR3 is CASSLYWSSGANVLTF. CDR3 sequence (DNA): TGTGCCAGCAGTTTATATTGGAGCTCTGGGGCCAACGTCCTGACTTTC.